This TCR beta chain appears in the sequencing data of a study of lymphopenia after photon versus proton radiotherapy. The CDR3 is 15 amino acids. Trimming took off 0 bases at V and 3 bases at J, with 12 bases between the two ends. Germline CDR1 and CDR2: SGHTS and YDEGEE. TCRdb's copy holds only in-frame clones and misses some; the assay was immunoSEQ multiplex PCR. The data show 55,000 to 70,000 clones, with less than 95% seen just once and 2.2% held by the top ten. V gene TRBV5-8 combines with J gene TRBJ1-1; no firm D call. The receptor comes from a woman in her thirties or forties with cholangiocarcinoma. The source material was peripheral blood, sampled from a patient treated with photon-based radiotherapy. The CDR3, as DNA: TGTGCCAGCAGCTTGGTATTCCGTCGGGACACTGAAGCTTTCTTT. It translates to CASSLVFRRDTEAFF. The whole variable domain, remainder taken from reference TRBV5-8 and TRBJ1-1, is EAGVTQSPTHLIKTRGQQATLRCSPISGHTSVYWYQQALGLGLQFLLWYDEGEERNRGNFPPRFSGRQFPNYSSELNVNALELEDSALYLCASSLVFRRDTEAFFGQGTRLTVV.